The following is a TCR beta chain sequence with its context. Its antigen remains unknown. Sequenced by immunoSEQ multiplex PCR; TCRdb stores in-frame clones only, minus some. This repertoire shows 60,000 to 70,000 clones, more than 90% found once; its top ten account for approximately 10%. These data come from a study of Tregs in tolerant kidney transplant recipients. Overall study context: Mixed chimerism was transient after nonmyeloablative marrow transplants from related graft donors. Findings and limits, study-wide: No direct test of biological reproducibility was done here. Changing PCR primers prevented nucleotide comparison between some patients' samples. Tregs expanded with activated donor B cells seemed most donor-specific.

The sample was CD8+ T cells from blood, taken before the transplant. This TCR derives from a human donor who received a combined kidney and bone marrow transplant.

CDR3 amino acids: CASSPQPGHLEAFF. The DNA of the CDR3 is TGTGCCAGTAGTCCCCAGCCGGGACACCTCGAAGCTTTCTTT. V and J are TRBV19 and TRBJ1-1; D may be TRBD1 (6 bases). V shed 5 bases and J shed 8 bases, with 18 bases lying between them. This CDR3 has 14 amino acids. CDR1 LNHDA and CDR2 SQIVND come from the germline V gene (reference sequence).